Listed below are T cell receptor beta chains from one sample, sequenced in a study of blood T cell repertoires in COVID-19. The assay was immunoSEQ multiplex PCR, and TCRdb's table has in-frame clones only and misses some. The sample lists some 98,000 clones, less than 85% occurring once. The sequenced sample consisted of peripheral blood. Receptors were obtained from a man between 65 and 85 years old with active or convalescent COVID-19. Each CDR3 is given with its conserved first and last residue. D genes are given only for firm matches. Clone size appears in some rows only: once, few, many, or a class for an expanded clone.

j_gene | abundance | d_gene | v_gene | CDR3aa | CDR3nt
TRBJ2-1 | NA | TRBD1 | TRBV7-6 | CASSNRGSSVNEQFF | TGTGCCAGCAGCAACAGGGGAAGTTCGGTAAATGAGCAGTTCTTC
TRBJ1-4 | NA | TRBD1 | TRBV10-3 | CAISESGAGGASEKLFF | TGTGCCATCAGTGAGTCTGGGGCAGGGGGCGCAAGTGAAAAACTGTTTTTT
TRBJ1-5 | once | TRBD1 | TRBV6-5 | CASSYSTGGRNQPQHF | TGTGCCAGCAGTTACAGTACAGGGGGCCGCAATCAGCCCCAGCATTTT
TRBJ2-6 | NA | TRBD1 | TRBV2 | CASSPDRAGANVLTF | TGTGCCAGCAGTCCCGACAGGGCTGGGGCCAACGTCCTGACTTTC
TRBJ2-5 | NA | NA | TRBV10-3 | CAISPGTSSSQYF | TGTGCCATCAGCCCCGGGACTTCTTCGTCCCAGTACTTC
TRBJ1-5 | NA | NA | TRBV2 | CASNRGNQPQHF | TGTGCCAGCAATCGGGGAAATCAGCCCCAGCATTTT
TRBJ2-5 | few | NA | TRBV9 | CASSADIRETQYF | TGTGCCAGCAGCGCGGACATCCGGGAGACCCAGTACTTC
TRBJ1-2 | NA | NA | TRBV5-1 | CASSLAWGGDGYTF | TGCGCCAGCAGCTTGGCCTGGGGCGGGGATGGCTACACCTTC
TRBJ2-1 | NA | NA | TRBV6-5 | CAASQLGGEQFF | TGTGCCGCCAGCCAGTTGGGGGGTGAGCAGTTCTTC
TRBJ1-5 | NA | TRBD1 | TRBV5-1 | CASSSEPQGVNQPQHF | TGCGCCAGCAGCTCAGAGCCACAGGGGGTCAATCAGCCCCAGCATTTT
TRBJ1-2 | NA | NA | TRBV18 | CASSPMRAADGYTF | TGTGCCAGCTCACCCATGCGGGCAGCAGATGGCTACACCTTC
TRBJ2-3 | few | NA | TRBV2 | CASSEEPATDTQYF | TGTGCCAGCAGTGAGGAGCCCGCCACAGATACGCAGTATTTT
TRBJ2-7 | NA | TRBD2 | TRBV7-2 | CASSRRLAGESYEQYF | TGTGCCAGCAGCCGCAGACTAGCGGGGGAGTCCTACGAGCAGTACTTC
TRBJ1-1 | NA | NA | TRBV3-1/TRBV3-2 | CASSRGDTEAFF | TGTGCCAGCAGCAGGGGCGACACTGAAGCTTTCTTT
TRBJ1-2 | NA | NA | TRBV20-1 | CSARQGRGYTF | TGCAGTGCCCGGCAGGGTCGTGGCTACACCTTC
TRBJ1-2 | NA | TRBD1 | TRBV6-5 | CASSYDRDWGGYGYTF | TGTGCCAGCAGTTACGACAGGGATTGGGGTGGCTATGGCTACACCTTC
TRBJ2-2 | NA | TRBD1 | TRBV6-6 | CASSPPTGEGDTGELFF | TGTGCCAGCAGTCCACCGACAGGGGAAGGCGACACCGGGGAGCTGTTTTTT
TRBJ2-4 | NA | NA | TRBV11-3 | CASSLREVVNIQYF | TGTGCCAGCAGCCTTCGAGAGGTGGTAAACATTCAGTACTTC
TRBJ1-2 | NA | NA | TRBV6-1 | CASSEGGSYGYTF | TGTGCCAGCAGTGAAGGTGGGAGCTATGGCTACACCTTC
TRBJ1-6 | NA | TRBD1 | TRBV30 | CAWSSPTGTGGGSPLHF | TGTGCCTGGAGTTCCCCAACCGGGACAGGGGGCGGGTCACCCCTCCACTTT
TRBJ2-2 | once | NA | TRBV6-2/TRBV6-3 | CASSKTRSGELFF | TGTGCCAGCAGTAAGACAAGGTCCGGGGAGCTGTTTTTT
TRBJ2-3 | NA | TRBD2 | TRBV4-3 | CASSQQLSSGGITDTQYF | TGCGCCAGCAGCCAACAGCTTTCTAGCGGGGGGATCACAGATACGCAGTATTTT
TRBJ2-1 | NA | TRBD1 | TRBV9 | CASSLRGRQGDKNEQFF | TGTGCCAGCAGCTTGAGGGGGAGACAGGGGGATAAAAATGAGCAGTTCTTC
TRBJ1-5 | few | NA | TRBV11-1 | CASSLDAGQTQHF | TGTGCCAGCAGCTTAGATGCAGGGCAGACCCAGCATTTT
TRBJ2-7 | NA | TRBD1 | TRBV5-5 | CASSTGTGSPYEQYF | TGTGCCAGCAGCACCGGGACAGGGTCTCCCTACGAGCAGTACTTC
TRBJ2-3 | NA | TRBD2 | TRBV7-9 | CASSLKRTSGGTDTQYF | TGTGCCAGCAGCTTAAAGCGGACTAGCGGGGGAACAGATACGCAGTATTTT